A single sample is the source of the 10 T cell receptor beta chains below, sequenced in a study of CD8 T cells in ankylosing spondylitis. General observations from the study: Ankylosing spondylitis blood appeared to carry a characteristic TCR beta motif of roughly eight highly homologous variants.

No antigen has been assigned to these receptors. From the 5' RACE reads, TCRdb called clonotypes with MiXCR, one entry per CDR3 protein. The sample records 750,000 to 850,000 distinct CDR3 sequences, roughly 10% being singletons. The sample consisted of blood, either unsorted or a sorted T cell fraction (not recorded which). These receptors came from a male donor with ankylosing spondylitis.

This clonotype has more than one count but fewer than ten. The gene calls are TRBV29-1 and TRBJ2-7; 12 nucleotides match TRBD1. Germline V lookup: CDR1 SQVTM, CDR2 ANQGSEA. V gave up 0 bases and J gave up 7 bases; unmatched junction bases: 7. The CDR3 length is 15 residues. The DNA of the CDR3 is TGCAGCGTTGAAGACTGGGGACAGGGGGCGCGTGAGCAGTACTTC. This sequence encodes CSVEDWGQGAREQYF.

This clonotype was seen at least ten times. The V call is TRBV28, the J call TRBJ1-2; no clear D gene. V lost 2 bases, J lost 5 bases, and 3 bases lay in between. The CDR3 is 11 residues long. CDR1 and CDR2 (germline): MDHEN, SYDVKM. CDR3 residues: CASSLSYGYTF. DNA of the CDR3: TGTGCCAGCAGTTTAAGTTATGGCTACACCTTC.

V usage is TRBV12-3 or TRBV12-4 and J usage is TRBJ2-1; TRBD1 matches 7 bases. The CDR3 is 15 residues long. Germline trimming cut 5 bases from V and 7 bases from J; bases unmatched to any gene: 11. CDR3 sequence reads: CASSRQGKVRNEQFF. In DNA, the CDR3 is TGTGCCAGCAGTCGACAGGGCAAGGTCAGGAATGAGCAGTTCTTC.

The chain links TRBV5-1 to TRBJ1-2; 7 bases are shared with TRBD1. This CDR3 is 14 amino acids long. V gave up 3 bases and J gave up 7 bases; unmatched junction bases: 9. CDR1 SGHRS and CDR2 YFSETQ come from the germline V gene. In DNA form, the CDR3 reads TGCGCCAGCAGCTACAAAGACCGGGACAGTGGCTACACCTTC. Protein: CASSYKDRDSGYTF. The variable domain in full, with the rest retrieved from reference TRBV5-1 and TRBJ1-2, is KAGVTQTPRYLIKTRGQQVTLSCSPISGHRSVSWYQQTPGQGLQFLFEYFSETQRNKGNFPGRFSGRQFSNSRSEMNVSTLELGDSALYLCASSYKDRDSGYTFGSGTRLTVV.

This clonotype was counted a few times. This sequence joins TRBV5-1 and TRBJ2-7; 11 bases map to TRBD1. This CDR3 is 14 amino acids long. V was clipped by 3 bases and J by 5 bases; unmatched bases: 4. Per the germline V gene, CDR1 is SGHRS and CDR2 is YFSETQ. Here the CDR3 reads CASSSGTGGNEQYF. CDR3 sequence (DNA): TGCGCCAGCAGCTCCGGGACAGGGGGTAACGAGCAGTACTTC.

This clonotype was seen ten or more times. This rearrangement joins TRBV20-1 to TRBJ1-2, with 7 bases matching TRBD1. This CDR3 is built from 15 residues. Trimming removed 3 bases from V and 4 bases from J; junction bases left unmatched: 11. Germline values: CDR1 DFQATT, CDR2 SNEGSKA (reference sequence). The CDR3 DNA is TGCAGTGCTAGGGACGGGGACAGCTTAAGCTATGGCTACACCTTC. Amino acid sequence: CSARDGDSLSYGYTF.

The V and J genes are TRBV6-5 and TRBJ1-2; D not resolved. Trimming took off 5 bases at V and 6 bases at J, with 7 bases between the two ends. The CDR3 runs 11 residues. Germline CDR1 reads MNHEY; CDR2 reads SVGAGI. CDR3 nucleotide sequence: TGTGCCAGCAGTGACGTTGATGGCTACACCTTC. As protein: CASSDVDGYTF.

CDR3 nucleotide sequence: TGTGCCAGCAGCTTTGGTAGTAGTGAGCAGTTCTTC. It yields the protein CASSFGSSEQFF. This chain uses TRBV11-1 with TRBJ2-1; D ambiguous. Trimming stripped 3 bases from V and 9 bases from J, with 9 bases between. CDR3 length: 12 amino acids. Germline CDR1 reads SGHAT; CDR2 reads FQDESV (reference sequence). Based on the CDR3 plus reference TRBV11-1 and TRBJ2-1, the full variable domain is EAEVAQSPRYKITEKSQAVAFWCDPISGHATLYWYRQILGQGPELLVQFQDESVVDDSQLPKDRFSAERLKGVDSTLKIQPAELGDSAMYLCASSFGSSEQFFGPGTRLTVL.

The chain's CDR3 is CASSVATTPDYEQYF. Written as DNA, the CDR3 is TGTGCCAGCAGCGTAGCTACGACTCCCGACTACGAGCAGTACTTC. The chain uses TRBV9 and TRBJ2-7, with D unresolved. Germline loops: CDR1 SGDLS, CDR2 YYNGEE. Between the trimmed V and J ends, which lost 0 bases and 3 bases, there was a span of 13 bases. The CDR3 consists of 15 residues.

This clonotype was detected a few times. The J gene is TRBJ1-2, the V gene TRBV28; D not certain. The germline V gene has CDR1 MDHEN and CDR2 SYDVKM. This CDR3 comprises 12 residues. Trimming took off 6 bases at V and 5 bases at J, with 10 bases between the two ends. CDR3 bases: TGTGCCAGCAGCCCGGACCCGTATGGCTACACCTTC. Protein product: CASSPDPYGYTF.